A selection of T cell receptor beta chains follows, all from one sample in a study of T cell repertoires in cytomegalovirus infection. TCRdb independently ran MiXCR on the reads; one entry per CDR3 protein. This sample has 650,000 to 850,000 distinct CDR3 sequences, with just under 30% found just once. These receptors' antigens are unknown. Sequencing was performed on cultured CD8+ T cells from PBMCs, taken from culture after CMV antigen stimulation. The source of these receptors is a human donor in good health (CMV status not recorded). Some clones in this sample may be carry-over from other donors' samples. The CDR3 runs from the conserved cysteine through the conserved F or W. D genes are given only for firm matches.

TRBD2 18 TRBJ2-5 TRBV7-6 CASSPGLAGEVSGETQYF
- 14 TRBJ1-1 TRBV6-1 CASSDGGGITEAFF
TRBD1 14 TRBJ2-7 TRBV7-6 CASSPRTGPHEQYF
TRBD1 14 TRBJ2-7 TRBV10-3 CAIRTTGREYEQYF
TRBD1 18 TRBJ1-2 TRBV7-6 CASSASAGTGSPNYGYTF
- 15 TRBJ1-1 TRBV7-8 CASSLPWGQDTEAFF
TRBD1 15 TRBJ1-5 TRBV6-5 CASSPRDRGTQPQHF
- 10 TRBJ2-1 TRBV29-1 CSVVGGEQFF
- 16 TRBJ1-2 TRBV6-1 CASSENLPAPNYGYTF
- 15 TRBJ1-2 TRBV27 CASSLGQKANYGYTF
- 17 TRBJ2-1 TRBV6-2/TRBV6-3 CASSLNLGGGAYNEQFF
TRBD2 18 TRBJ2-1 TRBV7-8 CASSIPGLAGGTYNEQFF
- 13 TRBJ2-3 TRBV20-1 CSARDTGGLGVTF
TRBD1 15 TRBJ1-5 TRBV6-2/TRBV6-3 CASSQDREGPQPQHF
- 15 TRBJ1-4 TRBV7-6 CASSPDGATNEKLFF
- 16 TRBJ1-1 TRBV19 CASSIGRVGPNTEAFF
- 15 TRBJ1-1 TRBV27 CANSPIQGMNTEAFF
TRBD1 17 TRBJ1-3 TRBV7-6 CASSFSIQGATGNTIYF
- 15 TRBJ1-2 TRBV28 CASKREGDGRRGYTF
- 16 TRBJ2-3 TRBV10-3 CAISERDWFSMNTQYF
- 14 TRBJ1-1 TRBV6-1 CASSDIKFQTEAFF
- 13 TRBJ2-1 TRBV5-1 CASSLEGLLEQFF
- 13 TRBJ1-1 TRBV6-5 CASSYLGVTEAFF
- 21 TRBJ2-6 TRBV20-1 CSARDPRGGQESPSGANVLTF
- 14 TRBJ2-7 TRBV10-3 CAITGQNDPYEQYF
- 12 TRBJ2-3 TRBV7-6 CASSKKPSTQYF
- 15 TRBJ2-3 TRBV2 CASSGPGPSTDTQYF
- 15 TRBJ2-5 TRBV11-2 CASALGAPTVETQYF
- 14 TRBJ2-2 TRBV6-6 CASSYRMPTGELFF
- 15 TRBJ2-5 TRBV7-2 CASSLWDIAEETQYF
- 13 TRBJ1-2 TRBV6-6 CASSWGSNYGYTF
- 13 TRBJ2-7 TRBV27 CASSLSMPDEQYF
TRBD2 16 TRBJ2-1 TRBV9 CASSDLGGDPHNEQFF
- 13 TRBJ1-1 TRBV13 CASSFRGGSEAFF
TRBD1 14 TRBJ1-2 TRBV7-8 CASSLMDRAGDYTF
- 13 TRBJ2-3 TRBV6-2/TRBV6-3 CASSYFPTDTQYF
- 19 TRBJ2-1 TRBV6-2/TRBV6-3 CASTNGAYLMGSSYNEQFF
- 15 TRBJ2-1 TRBV7-3 CASSLPGSNYNEQFF
- 12 TRBJ2-1 TRBV7-8 CASSWGLNEQFF
- 16 TRBJ2-3 TRBV29-1 CSVEDRDTGHTDTQYF